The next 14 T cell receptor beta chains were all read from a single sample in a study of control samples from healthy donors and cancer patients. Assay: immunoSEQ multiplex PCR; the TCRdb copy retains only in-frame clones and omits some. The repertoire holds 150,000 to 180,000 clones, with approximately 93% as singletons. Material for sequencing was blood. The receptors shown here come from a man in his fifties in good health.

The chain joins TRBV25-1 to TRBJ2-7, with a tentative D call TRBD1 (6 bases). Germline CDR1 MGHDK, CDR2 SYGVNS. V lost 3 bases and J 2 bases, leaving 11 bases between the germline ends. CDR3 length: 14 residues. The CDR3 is CASSDDRYPYEQYF. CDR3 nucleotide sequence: TGTGCCAGCAGTGACGACAGGTATCCCTACGAGCAGTACTTC.

CDR3 amino acids: CASSFLATDTQYF. CDR3 nucleotide sequence: TGTGCCAGCAGTTTCCTAGCGACAGATACGCAGTATTTT. This rearrangement joins TRBV28 to TRBJ2-3; weak D call: TRBD2 (6 bases). This CDR3 contains 13 residues. Germline V gene sequence: CDR1 MDHEN, CDR2 SYDVKM. V was clipped by 3 bases and J by 3 bases, with 7 bases between them.

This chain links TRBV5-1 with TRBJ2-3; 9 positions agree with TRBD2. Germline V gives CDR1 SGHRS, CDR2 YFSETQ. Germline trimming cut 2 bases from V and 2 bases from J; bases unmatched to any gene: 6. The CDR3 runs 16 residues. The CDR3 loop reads CASSFLAGAVTDTQYF. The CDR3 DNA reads TGCGCCAGCAGCTTTTTAGCGGGAGCGGTCACAGATACGCAGTATTTT.

The CDR3 protein is CASTSLRGGYYEQYF. In DNA form, the CDR3 reads TGTGCCAGCACCTCCCTGAGGGGGGGGTACTACGAGCAGTACTTC. The rearrangement joins TRBV27 to TRBJ2-7; D possibly corresponds to TRBD2 (7 bases). V lost 7 bases, J lost 3 bases, and 19 bases lay in between. Germline-derived CDR1 and CDR2 are MNHEY and SMNVEV (reference sequence). The CDR3 has 15 amino acids.

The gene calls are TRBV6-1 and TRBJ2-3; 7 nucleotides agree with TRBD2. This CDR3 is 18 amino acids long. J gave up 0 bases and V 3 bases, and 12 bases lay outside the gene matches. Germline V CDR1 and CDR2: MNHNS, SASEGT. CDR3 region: CASSEAAGVTASTDTQYF. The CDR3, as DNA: TGTGCCAGCAGTGAGGCGGCGGGAGTTACTGCTAGCACAGATACGCAGTATTTT.

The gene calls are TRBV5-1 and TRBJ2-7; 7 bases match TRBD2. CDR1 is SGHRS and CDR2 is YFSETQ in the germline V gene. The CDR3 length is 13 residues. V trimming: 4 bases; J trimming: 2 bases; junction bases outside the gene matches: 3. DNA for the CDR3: TGCGCCAGCAGCGACGGACTAGCCTACGAGCAGTACTTC. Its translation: CASSDGLAYEQYF.

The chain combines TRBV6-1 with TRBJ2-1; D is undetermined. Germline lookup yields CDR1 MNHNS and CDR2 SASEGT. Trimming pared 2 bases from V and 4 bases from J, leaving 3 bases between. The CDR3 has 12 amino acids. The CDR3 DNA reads TGTGCCAGCAGTGAATATTACAATGAGCAGTTCTTC. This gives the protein CASSEYYNEQFF.

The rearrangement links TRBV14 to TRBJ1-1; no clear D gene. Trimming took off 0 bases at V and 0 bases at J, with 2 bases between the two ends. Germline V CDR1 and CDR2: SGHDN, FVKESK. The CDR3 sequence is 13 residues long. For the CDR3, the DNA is TGTGCCAGCAGCCAAGATCTGAACACTGAAGCTTTCTTT. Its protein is CASSQDLNTEAFF.

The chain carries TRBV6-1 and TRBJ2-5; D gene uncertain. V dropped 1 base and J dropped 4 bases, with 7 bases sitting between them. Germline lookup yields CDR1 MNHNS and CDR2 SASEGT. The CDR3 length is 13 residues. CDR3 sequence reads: CASSEVGSETQYF. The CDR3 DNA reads TGTGCCAGCAGTGAAGTGGGATCAGAGACCCAGTACTTC.

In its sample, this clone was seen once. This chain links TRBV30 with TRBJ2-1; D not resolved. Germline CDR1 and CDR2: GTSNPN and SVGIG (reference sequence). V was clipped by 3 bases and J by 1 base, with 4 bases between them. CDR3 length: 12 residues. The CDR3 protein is CAWRESYNEQFF. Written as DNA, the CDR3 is TGTGCCTGGAGAGAGTCCTACAATGAGCAGTTCTTC.

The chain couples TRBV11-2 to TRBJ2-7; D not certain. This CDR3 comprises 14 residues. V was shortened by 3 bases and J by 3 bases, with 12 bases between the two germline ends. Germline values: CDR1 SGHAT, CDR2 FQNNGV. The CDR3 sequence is CASSFGAGSYEQYF. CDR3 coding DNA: TGTGCCAGCAGCTTCGGTGCAGGAAGCTACGAGCAGTACTTC.

The CDR3 loop is CASTPEGGGGAGELFF. The CDR3 DNA is TGCGCCAGCACCCCGGAAGGCGGGGGCGGGGCCGGGGAGCTGTTTTTT. The chain joins TRBV5-1 to TRBJ2-2; possibly TRBD2 for D (7 bases). V lost 6 bases to trimming and J lost 6 bases, with 21 bases between them. Germline V gene data show CDR1 as SGHRS and CDR2 as YFSETQ. This CDR3 is 16 amino acids long.

The CDR3 protein is CAISETLPGDRHSGNTIYF. The CDR3 bases are TGTGCCATCAGTGAGACACTTCCGGGGGACCGTCACTCTGGAAACACCATATATTTT. The V call is TRBV10-3, the J call TRBJ1-3, with a possible D match to TRBD1 (5 bases). This CDR3 contains 19 residues. Per germline, CDR1 ENHRY and CDR2 SYGVKD. V was clipped by 2 bases and J by 0 bases, with 20 bases between them.

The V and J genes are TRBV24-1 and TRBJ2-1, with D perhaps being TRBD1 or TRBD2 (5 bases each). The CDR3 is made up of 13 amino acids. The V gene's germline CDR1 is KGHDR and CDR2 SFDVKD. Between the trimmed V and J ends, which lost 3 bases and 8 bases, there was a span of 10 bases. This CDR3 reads CATSDRGRDEQFF. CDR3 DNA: TGTGCCACCAGTGATCGGGGACGGGATGAGCAGTTCTTC.